Each of the 25 T cell receptor beta chains below was sequenced from the same sample in a study of T cell repertoires in cytomegalovirus infection. TCRdb called the reads again in MiXCR, with one record for every CDR3 protein. The table lists approximately 550,000 distinct CDR3 sequences, more than 15% of them singletons. The specimen was CD8+ T cells from PBMCs. The receptors stem from a human donor in good health (CMV status not recorded). Some clones in this sample may be carry-over from other donors' samples.

A word on this clonotype: Here the CDR3 omits its conserved ending phenylalanine or tryptophan, so a read error is the likely source. V usage is TRBV29-1 and J usage is TRBJ1-2; the D gene is possibly TRBD1 (6 bases). CDR1 and CDR2 from the germline V gene are SQVTM and ANQGSEA. Trimming stripped 0 bases from V and 4 bases from J, with 12 bases between. This CDR3 spans 14 amino acids. The CDR3 spells CSVEEKQGTYGYTL. The CDR3 nucleotides read TGCAGCGTTGAAGAAAAACAGGGTACCTATGGCTACACCTTA.

The rearrangement uses TRBV30 and TRBJ1-1; D is unclear. Germline V gives CDR1 GTSNPN, CDR2 SVGIG (reference sequence). The V end lost 3 bases, the J end lost 0 bases, and 8 bases lay between the germline ends. This CDR3 comprises 13 residues. The CDR3 DNA reads as TGTGCCTGGAGCGATAACCTGAACACTGAAGCTTTCTTT. Translating gives CAWSDNLNTEAFF.

This chain connects TRBV10-2 to TRBJ2-1; D remains unclear. Germline assignment: CDR1 WSHSY and CDR2 SAAADI. The CDR3 consists of 16 residues. Trimming removed 1 base from V and 0 bases from J, with 10 bases in between. The CDR3 DNA follows: TGCGCCAGCAGTGAGTATAGGCGGACCTCCTACAATGAGCAGTTCTTC. Encoded protein: CASSEYRRTSYNEQFF.

This clonotype appeared many times. The rearrangement joins TRBV28 to TRBJ2-1; D is unclear. V was shortened by 3 bases and J by 10 bases, with 16 bases between the two germline ends. Germline-derived CDR1 and CDR2 are MDHEN and SYDVKM. This CDR3 spans 14 amino acids. In nucleotides, the CDR3 is TGTGCCAGCAGTTTTTCGAGAGGAGAACACGAGCAGTTCTTC. Translation gives CASSFSRGEHEQFF.

The gene calls are TRBV12-5 and TRBJ1-5, with D maybe TRBD1 (5 bases). CDR3 size: 13 residues. V lost 7 bases and J lost 2, with 9 bases in between. Germline CDR1 LGHNT, CDR2 FRNRAP. In DNA, the CDR3 is TGTGCTAGTGCCAGGGATGGCAATCAGCCCCAGCATTTT. The encoded protein is CASARDGNQPQHF. Together with reference TRBV12-5 and TRBJ1-5, the CDR3 gives the full variable domain: DARVTQTPRHKVTEMGQEVTMRCQPILGHNTVFWYRQTMMQGLELLAYFRNRAPLDDSGMPKDRFSAEMPDATLATLKIQPSEPRDSAVYFCASARDGNQPQHFGDGTRLSIL.

The chain carries TRBV12-3 or TRBV12-4 and TRBJ1-2; no clear D. The CDR3 has 13 residues. With 5 bases removed from V and 6 bases from J, the gap between germline ends came to 13 bases. The CDR3 is CASSTYFPDGYTF. CDR3 coding DNA: TGTGCCAGCAGTACCTATTTCCCAGATGGCTACACCTTC.

The V gene is TRBV27, the J gene TRBJ1-2; 8 bases align to TRBD1. In germline, CDR1 is MNHEY, CDR2 SMNVEV (reference sequence). With 5 bases clipped from V and 5 bases from J, the junction kept 10 bases outside the gene matches. The CDR3 length is 15 residues. DNA for the CDR3: TGTGCCAGCAGTCCCGGACAGGGACGAGGGTATGGCTACACCTTC. Translating it yields CASSPGQGRGYGYTF.

This sequence joins TRBV6-5 and TRBJ2-7, with D maybe TRBD2 (5 bases). The CDR3 runs 14 residues. Germline V gives CDR1 MNHEY, CDR2 SVGAGI. Trimming removed 4 bases from V and 4 bases from J, with 14 bases in between. The CDR3 DNA is TGTGCCAGCAGTTCTCCTAGCATTATGTACGAGCAGTACTTC. Translating gives CASSSPSIMYEQYF.

The chain recombines TRBV14 with TRBJ2-1, with unresolved D. Germline V CDR1 and CDR2: SGHDN, FVKESK. V lost 2 bases, J lost 8 bases, and 19 bases lay in between. CDR3 length: 16 residues. The CDR3 coding sequence is TGTGCCAGCAGCCAACTCGGGTGGGATTTAACCCATGAGCAGTTCTTC. It specifies CASSQLGWDLTHEQFF.

This clonotype was seen only a few times. The rearrangement uses TRBV27 and TRBJ2-3; D is unresolved. The CDR3 length is 15 residues. Germline assignment: CDR1 MNHEY and CDR2 SMNVEV (reference sequence). V was shortened by 4 bases and J by 4 bases, with 15 bases between the two germline ends. The CDR3 spells CASSSLVKGPDTQYF. The CDR3 coding sequence is TGTGCCAGCAGTTCACTTGTGAAGGGCCCAGATACGCAGTATTTT.

In this sample, this clonotype turned up a few times. J is TRBJ1-1 and V is TRBV6-1, with D maybe TRBD1 (5 bases). Germline assignment: CDR1 MNHNS and CDR2 SASEGT. The CDR3 is made up of 14 amino acids. V shed 1 base and J shed 4 bases, with 10 bases lying between them. As DNA, the CDR3 is TGTGCCAGCAGTGAAGGGGGCTCGGGCACTGAAGCTTTCTTT. Amino acid sequence: CASSEGGSGTEAFF.

At least ten counts were recorded for this clonotype. The genes are TRBV7-2 and TRBJ1-4; 10 bases map to TRBD1. The junction had 3 bases not matched to a gene; V was cut back by 5 bases and J by 6 bases. Germline assignment: CDR1 SGHTA and CDR2 FQGNSA. CDR3 length: 14 residues. Here the CDR3 DNA reads TGTGCCAGCAGCCGACAGGGGGCCTATGAAAAACTGTTTTTT. Translated, it gives CASSRQGAYEKLFF.

The chain is built from TRBV29-1 and TRBJ2-5; 8 bases align to TRBD2. Trimming removed 4 bases from V and 2 bases from J; junction bases left unmatched: 9. The CDR3 sequence is 15 residues long. Germline CDR1 SQVTM, CDR2 ANQGSEA. The CDR3 DNA reads TGCAGCGTTGGCATTGGCGGGGGGCCTCAAGAGACCCAGTACTTC. Protein sequence: CSVGIGGGPQETQYF.

This chain joins TRBV2 and TRBJ2-1, with a weak D call TRBD2 (5 bases). The V gene lost 6 bases and the J gene lost 3 bases, with 9 bases spanning the gap. Germline values: CDR1 SNHLY, CDR2 FYNNEI. The CDR3 consists of 13 residues. In nucleotides, the CDR3 is TGTGCCAGCAGAAGCCGGGACTACAATGAGCAGTTCTTC. The encoded protein is CASRSRDYNEQFF. The full variable domain, rest sourced from reference TRBV2 and TRBJ2-1, is EPEVTQTPSHQVTQMGQEVILRCVPISNHLYFYWYRQILGQKVEFLVSFYNNEISEKSEIFDDQFSVERPDGSNFTLKIRSTKLEDSAMYFCASRSRDYNEQFFGPGTRLTVL.

This clonotype has at least ten counts. The J gene is TRBJ2-3, the V gene TRBV11-2; 9 bases fit TRBD2. From germline, CDR1 is SGHAT and CDR2 FQNNGV. CDR3 length equals 18 residues. V trimming: 0 bases; J trimming: 2 bases; junction bases outside the gene matches: 9. The CDR3 DNA reads as TGTGCCAGCAGCTTAGAGTTTATGCGGGGGGGGGTCACAGATACGCAGTATTTT. It codes for CASSLEFMRGGVTDTQYF.

This clonotype showed up many times. V is TRBV7-3 and J is TRBJ1-2; D gene uncertain. Germline V gene lookup returns CDR1 SGHTA and CDR2 FQGTGA. This CDR3 contains 15 residues. V was clipped by 5 bases and J by 4 bases, with 17 bases between them. CDR3 region: CASSEGLTDSYGYTF. The CDR3 nucleotides read TGTGCCAGCAGCGAGGGCCTGACGGATTCCTATGGCTACACCTTC.

This clonotype was counted at least ten times. The chain has TRBV5-1 and TRBJ2-7, with D perhaps matching TRBD2 (5 bases). There are 15 residues in the CDR3. Trimming left V 0 bases short and J 4 bases short, with 14 bases between. Germline V gives CDR1 SGHRS, CDR2 YFSETQ. The CDR3 protein is CASSLADRGEYEQYF. The DNA of the CDR3 is TGCGCCAGCAGCTTGGCCGATCGGGGAGAATACGAGCAGTACTTC.

This clonotype occurred many times. The chain has TRBV20-1 and TRBJ2-7; TRBD2 matches 10 bases. Losses at the gene ends were 6 bases for V and 1 base for J; bases not matched to a gene: 6. This CDR3 is 14 amino acids long. Germline CDR1 reads DFQATT; CDR2 reads SNEGSKA (reference sequence). The CDR3 nucleotides read TGCAGTGCAGATAGCGGGGGGCCGTCCTACGAGCAGTACTTC. Residues: CSADSGGPSYEQYF.

This clonotype occurred many times. The chain has TRBV29-1 and TRBJ2-3; D call uncertain. The CDR3 length is 13 residues. Germline V gives CDR1 SQVTM, CDR2 ANQGSEA. V was cut by 6 bases and J by 5 bases, with 15 bases left in between. CDR3: CSVPGMKKDTQYF. The CDR3 coding sequence is TGCAGCGTCCCAGGAATGAAGAAAGATACGCAGTATTTT.

This sequence joins TRBV25-1 and TRBJ2-1; D not certain. V shed 2 bases and J shed 0 bases, with 8 bases lying between them. CDR3 size: 15 residues. Germline values: CDR1 MGHDK, CDR2 SYGVNS. The CDR3 protein is CASSEERSSYNEQFF. The DNA for the CDR3 is TGTGCCAGCAGTGAAGAGCGAAGCTCCTACAATGAGCAGTTCTTC.

Note on this clonotype: A much larger clone sits a single nucleotide away, making a read error possible. The chain uses TRBV7-9 and TRBJ2-7; D call uncertain. The CDR3 is made up of 13 amino acids. Germline V gene sequence: CDR1 SEHNR, CDR2 FQNEAQ (reference sequence). The V and J ends lost 1 base and 5 bases respectively, with 9 bases between them. The DNA for the CDR3 is TGTGCCAGCAGCTTAGACCCGTACCACGAGCAGTACTTC. Amino acids: CASSLDPYHEQYF.

The genes are TRBV14 and TRBJ2-5, with 7 bases identical to TRBD1. CDR3 length equals 14 residues. With 10 bases clipped from V and 1 base from J, the junction kept 9 bases outside the gene matches. The germline V gene has CDR1 SGHDN and CDR2 FVKESK. The CDR3 nucleotides are TGTGCCACTTCACCTTGGGACAGCCAAGAGACCCAGTACTTC. The encoded protein is CATSPWDSQETQYF.

This rearrangement joins TRBV2 to TRBJ2-7, with D perhaps given as TRBD1 or TRBD2 (7 bases each). Germline V gene data show CDR1 as SNHLY and CDR2 as FYNNEI. Trimming pared 4 bases from V and 7 bases from J, leaving 14 bases between. The CDR3 loop spans 13 amino acids. CDR3 DNA sequence: TGTGCCAGCAGTGCAGGGGGGGCGGGGGAGCAGTACTTC. Translated, it gives CASSAGGAGEQYF.

About this clonotype itself: At one boundary the junction diverges from the germline segment, which might be a read error. The chain is built from TRBV5-1 and TRBJ2-1, with D maybe TRBD2 (7 bases). Germline V lookup: CDR1 SGHRS, CDR2 YFSETQ. The CDR3 sequence is 17 residues long. DNA for the CDR3: TGCGCCAGCAGCACAACGGGGGGCCTTGGTATTTACAATAAGCAGTTCTTC. As protein: CASSTTGGLGIYNKQFF.

CDR3 amino acids: CATSDSGRTYGYTF. The CDR3 DNA is TGTGCCACCAGTGATTCGGGACGGACCTATGGCTACACCTTC. The rearrangement uses TRBV24-1 and TRBJ1-2; possibly TRBD1 for D (5 bases). The V end was cut by 2 bases, the J end by 4 bases, with 10 bases between. Germline V gives CDR1 KGHDR, CDR2 SFDVKD. The CDR3 is made up of 14 amino acids.